Reported below is one TCR beta chain. What antigen it recognizes has not been identified. Within one base of it there is no much larger clone, and no base qualities were kept. TCRbeta CDR3 regions were amplified from genomic DNA using the immunoSEQ Assay, a bias-controlled multiplex PCR. The paper's processing steps were these. Nucleated cell counts per sample were estimated from amplification of reference gene primers within the assay. Sequence reads were collapsed and filtered to measure the absolute abundance of every unique TCRbeta CDR3 rearrangement. For each sample, productive Simpson clonality was calculated as the square root of Simpson's diversity index across productive rearrangements. As stored in TCRdb, this immuneACCESS dataset retains in-frame rearrangements with V and J assigned. A fraction of the clones does not appear; measured against another copy, unresolved V genes explain less than half of the discrepancy, and the remainder lacks a known reason. From that table come the V and J calls and clone size; the DNA was used to work out D and trimming. In all, the sample holds roughly 81,000 clones, and around 90% of those were seen once. The top ten hold around 7.9% of the sample.

This entry is derived from a study of blood T cell repertoires in COVID-19 (dated by TCRdb to about 2020). As for the study more broadly: Collaborator samples came from the United States, Italy and Spain and covered acute and convalescent phases of COVID-19. The prospective study material was composed of cDNA or gDNA derived from T cells, B-cell-depleted T cells, or PBMCs. The dataset comprised deeply sampled blood TCRbeta repertoires from subjects exposed to, actively infected with, or recovered from COVID-19. The repertoires were released in a freely available public database intended as a resource for research on the immune response to SARS-CoV-2. Samples came from the ongoing ImmuneRACE study (first 160 participants) plus 1,254 subjects from 6 global collaborators. Nearly every sample came with metadata listing a de-identified subject ID, COVID-19 status, age in years and sex. Where HLA class I and class II types were available, the types were taken from metadata supplied by the sample provider, not from assay-based typing. Here is what the overall study found, with its caveats: Clinical and demographic metadata were provided uncurated, with the amount varying by source and participant.

V is cut back by 1 base and J by 3 bases, with 6 bases in the junction unmatched. From the germline V gene, CDR1 is SGHAT and CDR2 is FQNNGV. Inclusive of the bounding cysteine and phenylalanine, the CDR3 is 15 residues long. Only CDR3 DNA is held: 45 bases, read in frame from base 1. Whole blood was collected in K2EDTA tubes by collaborating institutions according to the institutions' own protocols. For TCRbeta analysis, collaborators shipped samples in one of three forms: frozen whole blood, isolated PBMCs, or DNA extracted from either of those sample types. Recombination joined TRBV11-2 with TRBJ2-7; 7 of the junction bases match TRBD2. Sequenced sample: peripheral blood. This TCR was recovered from a man between 25 and 39 years old with acute or convalescent COVID-19. The DNA sequence is TGTGCCAGCAGCTTAGGGTTAGCGGGCCACTACGAGCAGTACTTC. Translated, it gives CASSLGLAGHYEQYF.